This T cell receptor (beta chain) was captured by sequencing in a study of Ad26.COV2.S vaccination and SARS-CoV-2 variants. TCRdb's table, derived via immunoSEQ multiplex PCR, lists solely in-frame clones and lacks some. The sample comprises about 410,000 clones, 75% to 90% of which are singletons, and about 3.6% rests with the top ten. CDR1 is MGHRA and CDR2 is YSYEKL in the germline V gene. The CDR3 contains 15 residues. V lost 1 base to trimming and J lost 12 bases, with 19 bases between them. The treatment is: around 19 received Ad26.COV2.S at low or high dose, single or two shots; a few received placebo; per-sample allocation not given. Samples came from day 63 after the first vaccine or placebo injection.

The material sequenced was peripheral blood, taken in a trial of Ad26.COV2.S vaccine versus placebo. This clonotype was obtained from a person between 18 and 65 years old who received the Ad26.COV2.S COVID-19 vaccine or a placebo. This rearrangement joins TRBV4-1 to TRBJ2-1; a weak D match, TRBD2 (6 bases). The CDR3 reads CASSQVGRGRRWQFF. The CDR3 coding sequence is TGCGCCAGCAGCCAAGTTGGGCGGGGTCGTCGATGGCAGTTCTTC.